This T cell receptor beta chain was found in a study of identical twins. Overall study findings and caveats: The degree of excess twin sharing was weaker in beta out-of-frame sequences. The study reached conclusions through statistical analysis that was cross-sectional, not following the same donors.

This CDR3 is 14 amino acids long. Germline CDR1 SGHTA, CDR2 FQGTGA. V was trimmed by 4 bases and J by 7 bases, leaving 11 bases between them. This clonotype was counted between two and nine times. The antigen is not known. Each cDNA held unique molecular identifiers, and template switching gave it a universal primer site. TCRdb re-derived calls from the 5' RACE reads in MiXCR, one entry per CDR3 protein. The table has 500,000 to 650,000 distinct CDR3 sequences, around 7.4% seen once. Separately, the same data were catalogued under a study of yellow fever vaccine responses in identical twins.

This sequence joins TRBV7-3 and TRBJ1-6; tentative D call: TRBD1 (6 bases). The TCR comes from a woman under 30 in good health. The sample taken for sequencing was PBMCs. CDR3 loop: CASSSYGQNSPLHF. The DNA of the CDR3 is TGTGCCAGCAGCTCATACGGACAGAATTCACCCCTCCACTTT.